Presented here are 7 T cell receptor beta chains from one specimen sequenced in a study of blood T cell repertoires in COVID-19 (dated by TCRdb to between 2020 and 2021). Libraries were built with the immunoSEQ multiplex PCR assay. Not all clones reach the TCRdb copy of this immuneACCESS table, which keeps in-frame sequences only. Checked studies attribute under half of the gap to unresolved V genes and leave the rest unexplained. The sample table records roughly 250,000 clones; around 87% of these occur just once. The biggest ten clones account for just over 7% of the sample. Sequenced: peripheral blood. These receptors originate from a man aged 55 to 70 who had recovered from COVID-19.

This chain uses TRBV9 with TRBJ2-4, with TRBD1 matching 7 bases. CDR1 SGDLS and CDR2 YYNGEE come from the germline V gene. This CDR3 is 16 amino acids long. V shed 4 bases, J shed 0 bases, and the junction held 7 bases outside the gene matches. CDR3 in amino acids: CASSIGTDLAKNIQYF. The CDR3 coding sequence is TGTGCCAGCAGCATTGGGACAGACCTAGCCAAAAACATTCAGTACTTC.

This chain links TRBV28 with TRBJ1-5; 9 bases fit TRBD1. J gave up 6 bases and V 7 bases, and 10 bases lay outside the gene matches. CDR1 is MDHEN, CDR2 SYDVKM, per germline. CDR3 length: 15 residues. The DNA of the CDR3 is TGTGCCAGCACATACGGGACAGGGATTGGTCAGCCCCAGCATTTT. Protein sequence: CASTYGTGIGQPQHF.

This chain links TRBV12-3 or TRBV12-4 with TRBJ2-5; unclear D gene. The CDR3 totals 13 residues. V lost 1 base and J lost 0, with 3 bases in between. Here the CDR3 reads CASSLDYQETQYF. DNA for the CDR3: TGTGCCAGCAGTTTAGACTACCAAGAGACCCAGTACTTC.

This clone was counted once. CDR3 coding DNA: TGTGCCAGCAGCTTAGTCGGGGGAGACACAGATACGCAGTATTTT. This sequence encodes CASSLVGGDTDTQYF. V and J are TRBV11-2 and TRBJ2-3, with D perhaps TRBD2 (6 bases). The CDR3 is made up of 15 amino acids. CDR1 SGHAT and CDR2 FQNNGV come from the germline V gene. V was pared by 1 base and J by 2 bases, with 10 bases between.

This chain uses TRBV5-1 with TRBJ1-4; D perhaps matches TRBD1 (6 bases). This CDR3 spans 14 amino acids. Looked up from germline, CDR1 is SGHRS and CDR2 is YFSETQ. The V end was cut by 3 bases, the J end by 8 bases, with 14 bases between. The DNA for the CDR3 is TGCGCCAGCAGCTATACAGGGTATGACGAAAAACTGTTTTTT. It codes for CASSYTGYDEKLFF.

The V gene is TRBV7-9, the J gene TRBJ1-5; TRBD1 matches 9 bases. This CDR3 is 15 amino acids long. The V gene end was trimmed by 3 bases and the J gene end by 5 bases; junction bases not matched to a gene: 5. The germline CDR1 and CDR2 sequences are SEHNR and FQNEAQ (reference sequence). Here the CDR3 DNA reads TGTGCCAGCAGCTTGGGGACAGGGAGGGATCAGCCCCAGCATTTT. It yields the protein CASSLGTGRDQPQHF.

V gene TRBV19 combines with J gene TRBJ1-5; 8 nucleotides align to TRBD1. V dropped 8 bases and J dropped 4; count of bases not matched to a gene: 7. Per germline, CDR1 LNHDA and CDR2 SQIVND (reference sequence). The CDR3 totals 14 residues. The CDR3 sequence is CASELYRGNQPQHF. The DNA of the CDR3 is TGTGCCAGTGAATTGTACAGGGGGAATCAGCCCCAGCATTTT.